These T cell receptor beta chains were read from a single sample in a study of response to subunit inactivated influenza vaccine. Using its own MiXCR run on the RT-PCR reads, TCRdb lists one record per CDR3 protein. The sample consists of roughly 790,000 distinct CDR3 sequences, 21% of them appearing once. This material consisted of PBMCs from blood, taken 4 to 6 days after vaccination. The origin of the receptors is a man in his forties or fifties who received an inactivated influenza vaccine. Each CDR3 is given with its conserved first and last residue. Fields, in order: CDR3 length, D gene, V gene, clone size, J gene, CDR3 DNA, CDR3 protein. A D gene is named only where the DNA matches it firmly. The listing skips clone size in some rows; elsewhere it reads once, few, many or a size class.

>14|NA|TRBV29-1|few|TRBJ1-6
TGCAGCGCACAAGATTCAGGGGCAGGTTCACCCCTCCACTTT
CSAQDSGAGSPLHF
>14|TRBD1|TRBV6-1|NA|TRBJ2-7
TGTGCCAGCAACAAACAGGGGGCTTCCTACGAGCAGTACTTC
CASNKQGASYEQYF
>14|NA|TRBV29-1|many|TRBJ2-5
TGCAGCGTTGTCTCCTTGTGGGGCCAAGAGACCCAGTACTTC
CSVVSLWGQETQYF
>14|NA|TRBV6-1|NA|TRBJ2-3
TGTGCCAGCAGTGAAAGGTTGTTCGGAGATACGCAGTATTTT
CASSERLFGDTQYF
>13|TRBD1|TRBV20-1|many|TRBJ1-1
TGCAGTGCTACACAGGGGGCTAACACTGAAGCTTTCTTT
CSATQGANTEAFF
>18|TRBD1|TRBV4-3|NA|TRBJ2-7
TGCGCCAGCAGCCAAGATTTGTTGGGGACAGGGAGCGCCAGGGAGCAGTACTTC
CASSQDLLGTGSAREQYF
>11|NA|TRBV20-1|NA|TRBJ1-2
TGCAGTGCTAACCTCAGGGTTGGCTACACCTTC
CSANLRVGYTF
>14|TRBD1|TRBV6-1|NA|TRBJ2-7
TGTGTCAGCAAATTTAACAGGGGGAGCTACGAGCAGTACTTC
CVSKFNRGSYEQYF
>11|NA|TRBV5-6|few|TRBJ2-7
TGTGCCAGCAGATCCATAGCCGAGCAGTACTTC
CASRSIAEQYF
>11|NA|TRBV21-1|NA|TRBJ1-2
TGTGCCATGACGGTTAACTATGGCTACACCTTC
CAMTVNYGYTF
>13|NA|TRBV20-1|NA|TRBJ1-6
TGCAGTGCGGTCCCCGAAGTCGGTTCACCCCTCCACTTT
CSAVPEVGSPLHF
>14|TRBD1|TRBV28|NA|TRBJ2-3
TGTGCCAGCAGGCCGGGACAGACCACAGATACGCAGTATTTT
CASRPGQTTDTQYF
>13|NA|TRBV20-1|few|TRBJ2-3
TGCAGTGCTCCTATTTGGGGCACAGATACGCAGTATTTT
CSAPIWGTDTQYF
>16|NA|TRBV20-1|few|TRBJ2-1
TGCAGTGCTAGAAGGCGCACCCTCCAAGCCTACAATGAGCAGTTCTTC
CSARRRTLQAYNEQFF
>16|NA|TRBV4-3|few|TRBJ2-1
TGCGCCAGCAGCCAAGATCCCGGGAGCCCCTACAATGAGCAGTTCTTC
CASSQDPGSPYNEQFF
>14|TRBD2|TRBV7-2|few|TRBJ2-1
TGTGCCAGCAGCTTAGCTCTAGCGGGAGGTCCACAGTTCTTC
CASSLALAGGPQFF
>15|NA|TRBV11-2|few|TRBJ2-7
TGTGCCAGCAGCTTAGATCGGCAGGGGAACTACGAGCAGTACTTC
CASSLDRQGNYEQYF
>13|TRBD2|TRBV5-6|many|TRBJ2-1
TGTGCCAGCAGCTTGGGCGGGACTAGGGAGCAGTTCTTC
CASSLGGTREQFF
>15|TRBD1|TRBV28|NA|TRBJ1-4
TGTGCCAGCAGTCTTGACAGGGTATCTACTGAAAAACTGTTTTTT
CASSLDRVSTEKLFF
>16|TRBD2|TRBV11-1|NA|TRBJ2-1
TGTGCCAGCAGCTCCACCGGGACTAGCGGGGCCAATGAGCAGTTCTTC
CASSSTGTSGANEQFF
>15|TRBD2|TRBV7-2|NA|TRBJ2-3
TGTGCCAGCAGCCGGTTAGCGGGGGTGTCAGATACGCAGTATTTT
CASSRLAGVSDTQYF
>19|NA|TRBV10-3|NA|TRBJ2-7
TGTGCCATCAGTGTCCGACAGGGAGGGTTCGCTAGCGGCCCCTTCGAGCAGTACTTC
CAISVRQGGFASGPFEQYF
>18|TRBD2|TRBV24-1|NA|TRBJ2-3
TGTGCCACCAGTGACAGACTAGCGGGGGGCCCCTCATCAGATACGCAGTATTTT
CATSDRLAGGPSSDTQYF